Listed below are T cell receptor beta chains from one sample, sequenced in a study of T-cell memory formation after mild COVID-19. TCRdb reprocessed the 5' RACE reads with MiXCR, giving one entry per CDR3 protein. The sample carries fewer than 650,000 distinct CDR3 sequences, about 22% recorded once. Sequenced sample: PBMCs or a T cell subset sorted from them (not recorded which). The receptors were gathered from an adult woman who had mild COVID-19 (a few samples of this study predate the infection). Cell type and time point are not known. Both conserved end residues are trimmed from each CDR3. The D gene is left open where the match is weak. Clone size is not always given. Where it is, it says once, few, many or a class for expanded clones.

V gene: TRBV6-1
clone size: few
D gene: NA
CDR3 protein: ASSEAGAGRGTDTQY

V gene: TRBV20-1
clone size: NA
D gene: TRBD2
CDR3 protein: SARDLASGKKQY

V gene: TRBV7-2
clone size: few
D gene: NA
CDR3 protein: ASAVGVRGDTQY

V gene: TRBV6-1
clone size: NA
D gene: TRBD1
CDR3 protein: ASSDGRQGADEHY

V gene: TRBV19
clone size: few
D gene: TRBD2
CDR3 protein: ASSIGSGSPPYEQY

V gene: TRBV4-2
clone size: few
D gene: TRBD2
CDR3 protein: ASSPHREGAQY

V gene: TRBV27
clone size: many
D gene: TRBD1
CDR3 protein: ASGNSDRAGEQY

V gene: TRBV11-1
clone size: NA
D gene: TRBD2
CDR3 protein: ASSPRWGGSPETQY

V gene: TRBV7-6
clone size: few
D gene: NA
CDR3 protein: ASSLVHGEQF

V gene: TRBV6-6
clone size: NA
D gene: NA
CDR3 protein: ASSARPFTGTDTQY

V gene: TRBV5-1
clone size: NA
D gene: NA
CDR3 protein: ASSSSAPRGTGELF

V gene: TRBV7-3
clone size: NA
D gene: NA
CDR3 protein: ASSLMGWEKETQY

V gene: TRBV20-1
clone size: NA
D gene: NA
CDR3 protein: SARADGPSPQH

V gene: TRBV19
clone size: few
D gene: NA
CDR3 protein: ASGAGAIEETQY

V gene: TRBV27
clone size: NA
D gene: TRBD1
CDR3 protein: ASSLSGDRGPSTEAF

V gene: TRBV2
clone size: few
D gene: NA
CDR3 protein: ASSDSAVGGAYGYT

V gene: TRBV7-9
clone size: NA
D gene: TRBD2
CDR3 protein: ASSPLPGTTNTGELF

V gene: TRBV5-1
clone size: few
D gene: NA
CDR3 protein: ASSSWEVTDGYT

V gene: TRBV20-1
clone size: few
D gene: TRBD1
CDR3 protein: SVGRGHGYT

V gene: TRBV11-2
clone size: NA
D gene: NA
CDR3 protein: ASSLGVSGTVTDTQY

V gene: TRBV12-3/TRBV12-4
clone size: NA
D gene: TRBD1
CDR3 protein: ASSFSGTGGRNEQF

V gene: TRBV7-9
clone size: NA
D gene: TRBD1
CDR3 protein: ASSSPRRTGASNTEAF

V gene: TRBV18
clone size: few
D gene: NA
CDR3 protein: ASSPLMQDTEAF

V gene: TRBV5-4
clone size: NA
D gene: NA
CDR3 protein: ASNTLPGETQY

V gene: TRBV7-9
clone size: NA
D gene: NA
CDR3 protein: ASSLEVPGSYEQY

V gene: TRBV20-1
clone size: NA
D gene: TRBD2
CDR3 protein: SATPSGRGETQY

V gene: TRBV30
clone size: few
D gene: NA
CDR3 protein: AWDDSMNEQF

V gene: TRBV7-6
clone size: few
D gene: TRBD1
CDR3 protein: ASSLVRDRGMNTEAF

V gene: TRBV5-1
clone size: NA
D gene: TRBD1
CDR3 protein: ASSNPTGGAETQY

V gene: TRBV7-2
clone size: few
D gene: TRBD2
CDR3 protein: ASSSRVTSGGVTDTQY

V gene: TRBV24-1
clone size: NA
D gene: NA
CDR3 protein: ATSDPNRDGYT

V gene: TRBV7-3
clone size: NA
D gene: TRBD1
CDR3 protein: ASRSQGDTEAF

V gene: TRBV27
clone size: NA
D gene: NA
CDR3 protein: ASSFREIEAF

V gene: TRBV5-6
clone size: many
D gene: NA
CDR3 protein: ASSRQGDTTNEKLF